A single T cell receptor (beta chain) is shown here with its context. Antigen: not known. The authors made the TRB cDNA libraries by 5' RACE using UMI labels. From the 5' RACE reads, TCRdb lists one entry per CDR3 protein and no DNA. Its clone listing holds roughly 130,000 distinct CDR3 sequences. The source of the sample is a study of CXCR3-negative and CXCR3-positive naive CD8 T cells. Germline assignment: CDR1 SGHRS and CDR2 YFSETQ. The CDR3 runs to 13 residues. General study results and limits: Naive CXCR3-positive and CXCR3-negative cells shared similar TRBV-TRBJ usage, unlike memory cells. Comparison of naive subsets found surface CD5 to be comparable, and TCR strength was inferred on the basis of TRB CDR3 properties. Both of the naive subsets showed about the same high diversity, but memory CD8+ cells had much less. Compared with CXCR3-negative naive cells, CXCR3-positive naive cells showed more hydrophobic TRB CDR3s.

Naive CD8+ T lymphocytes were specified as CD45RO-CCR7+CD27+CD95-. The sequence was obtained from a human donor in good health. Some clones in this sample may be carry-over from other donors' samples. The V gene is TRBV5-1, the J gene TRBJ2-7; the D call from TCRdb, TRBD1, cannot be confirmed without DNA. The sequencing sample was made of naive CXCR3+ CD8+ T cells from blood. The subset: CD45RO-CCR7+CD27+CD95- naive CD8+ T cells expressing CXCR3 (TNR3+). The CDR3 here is CASSFGQGGEQYF.